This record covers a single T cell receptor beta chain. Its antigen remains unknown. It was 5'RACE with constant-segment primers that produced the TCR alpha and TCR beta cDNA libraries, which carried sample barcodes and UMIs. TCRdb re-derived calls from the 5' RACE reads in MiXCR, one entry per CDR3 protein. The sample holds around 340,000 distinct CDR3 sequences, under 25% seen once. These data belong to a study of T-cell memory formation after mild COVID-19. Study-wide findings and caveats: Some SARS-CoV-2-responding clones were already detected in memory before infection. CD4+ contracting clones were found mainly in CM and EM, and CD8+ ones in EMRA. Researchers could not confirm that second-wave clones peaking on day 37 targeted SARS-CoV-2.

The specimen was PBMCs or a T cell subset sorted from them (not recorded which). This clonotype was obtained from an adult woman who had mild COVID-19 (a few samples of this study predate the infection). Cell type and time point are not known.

The CDR3 spells CASSFSDRGFTDTQYF. The CDR3 bases are TGCGCCAGCAGCTTCTCGGACAGAGGTTTCACAGATACGCAGTATTTT. This chain uses TRBV5-1 with TRBJ2-3, with D possibly TRBD1 on 6 matching bases. The germline CDR1 and CDR2 sequences are SGHRS and YFSETQ. The ends were cut back, 2 bases at V and 2 bases at J, with 15 bases in the middle. The CDR3 covers 16 residues.